This record looks at one T cell receptor beta chain sequence and its context. Living in 25 or so US areas, the participants were between roughly 18 and 90 years of age. These data originate in a study of blood T cell repertoires in COVID-19. V was clipped by 1 base and J by 13 bases; unmatched bases: 7. Germline CDR1 reads SGHAT; CDR2 reads FQNNGV. This CDR3 region has 13 residues. How the authors handled the data: Counts of nucleated cells, estimated from reference gene primer amplification, were obtained. Clones were sequenced by immunoSEQ multiplex PCR, and TCRdb holds only the in-frame ones, with some missing. The DNA gave D and trimming, while V, J and clone size come from that table. The sample includes 320,000 or so clones, 85% of them seen just once.

The TCR comes from a woman aged 25 to 45 who had been exposed to COVID-19. Sequencing was done on a sample of PBMCs or T cells enriched from blood (not recorded which). The rearrangement joins TRBV11-2 to TRBJ2-1; 7 bases map to TRBD1. CDR3 sequence: CASSLGTGELQFF. DNA of the CDR3: TGTGCCAGCAGCTTAGGGACAGGAGAACTTCAGTTCTTC.